This TCR beta chain originates from a study of shared clonotypes between healthy human individuals. Study results and caveats: Donor scarcity curtailed the genetic and exposure-history diversity represented herein. In the sorted subsets, rarefaction showed sequencing was incomplete despite large depth.

Clones were sequenced by immunoSEQ multiplex PCR, and TCRdb holds only the in-frame ones, with some missing. The data contain more than 400,000 clones, 96% of them seen just once; the ten biggest clones take up about 0.054%. V trimming: 4 bases; J trimming: 0 bases; junction bases outside the gene matches: 4. Germline V lookup: CDR1 SGHTS, CDR2 YDEGEE. This CDR3 contains 15 residues. Notes on this clone: Its antigen is still unknown.

The sample consisted of naive CD4+ T cells sorted from blood. The subset here: CD45RA+ positively selected. The rearrangement uses TRBV5-8 and TRBJ2-7; TRBD2 matches at 10 bases. The clonotype originates from a woman aged 30 to 39 in good health. CDR3 DNA sequence: TGTGCCAGCAGCACCGGACTAGCGGCCTCCTACGAGCAGTACTTC. Translating gives CASSTGLAASYEQYF.